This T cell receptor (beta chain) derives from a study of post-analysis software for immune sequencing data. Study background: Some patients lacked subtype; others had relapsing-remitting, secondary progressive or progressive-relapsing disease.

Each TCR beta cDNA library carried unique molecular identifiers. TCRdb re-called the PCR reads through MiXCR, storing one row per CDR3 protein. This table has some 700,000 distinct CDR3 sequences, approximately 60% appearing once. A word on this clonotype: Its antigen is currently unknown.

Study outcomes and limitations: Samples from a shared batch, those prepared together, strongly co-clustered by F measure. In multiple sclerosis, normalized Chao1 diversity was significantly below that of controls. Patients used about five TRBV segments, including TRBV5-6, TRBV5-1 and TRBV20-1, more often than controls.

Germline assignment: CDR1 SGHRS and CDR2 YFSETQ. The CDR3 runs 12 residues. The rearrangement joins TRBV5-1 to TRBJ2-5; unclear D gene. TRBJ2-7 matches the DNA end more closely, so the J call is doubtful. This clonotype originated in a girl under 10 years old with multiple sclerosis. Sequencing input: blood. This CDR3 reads CASSWDFYEQYF. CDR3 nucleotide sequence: TGCGCCAGCAGCTGGGATTTCTACGAGCAGTACTTC.